This entry features one T cell receptor (beta chain) sequence. Trimming removed 2 bases at V and 7 bases at J, with 14 bases between. The CDR3 spans 15 residues. Germline CDR1 is MGHRA and CDR2 is YSYEKL. This entry belongs to a study of blood T cell repertoires in COVID-19. About the research overall: Sources were T cells, B-cell-depleted T cells, or PBMCs; the material itself was cDNA or gDNA.

TCRdb's table, derived via immunoSEQ multiplex PCR, lists solely in-frame clones and lacks some. The table has about 180,000 clones, approximately 83% seen once. The chain couples TRBV4-1 to TRBJ1-4, with a tentative D call TRBD1 (5 bases). The clonotype originates from a human donor with active or convalescent COVID-19. The donor label of this sample is uncertain. The sample taken for sequencing was peripheral blood. CDR3 loop: CASSQTVARGEKLFF. The DNA of the CDR3 is TGCGCCAGCAGCCAAACAGTGGCAAGGGGTGAAAAACTGTTTTTT.